This TCR beta chain was captured by sequencing in a study of OX40 agonist ivuxolimab in advanced cancers. This clone has a single count. The CDR3 length is 13 residues. V lost 2 bases to trimming and J lost 4 bases, with 6 bases between them. Germline-derived CDR1 and CDR2 are MGHRA and YSYEKL. The protocol was immunoSEQ multiplex PCR, while the TCRdb copy is restricted to in-frame clones and leaves out a portion. The sample lists about 76,000 clones; roughly nine tenths were seen once. The source is an adult with an advanced solid tumor such as melanoma, head and neck, liver or kidney cancer. This specimen consisted of CD4+ or CD8+ T cells sorted from blood, obtained in a trial of the OX40 agonist ivuxolimab. The chain joins TRBV4-1 to TRBJ2-1; no clear D gene. This chain's CDR3 is CASSQREYNEQFF. DNA of the CDR3: TGCGCCAGCAGCCAAAGAGAGTACAATGAGCAGTTCTTC.